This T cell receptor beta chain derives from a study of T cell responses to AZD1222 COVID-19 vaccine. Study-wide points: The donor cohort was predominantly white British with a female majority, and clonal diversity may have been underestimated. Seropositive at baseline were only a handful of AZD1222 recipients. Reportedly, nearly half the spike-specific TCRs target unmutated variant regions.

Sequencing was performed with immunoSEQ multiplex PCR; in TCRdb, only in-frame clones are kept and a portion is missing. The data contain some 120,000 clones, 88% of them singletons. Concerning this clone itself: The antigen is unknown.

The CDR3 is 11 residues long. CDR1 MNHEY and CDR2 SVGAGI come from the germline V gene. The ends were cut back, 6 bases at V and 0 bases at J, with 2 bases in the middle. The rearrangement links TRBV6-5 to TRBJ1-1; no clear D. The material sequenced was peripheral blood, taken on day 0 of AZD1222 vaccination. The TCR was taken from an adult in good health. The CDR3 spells CASRVNTEAFF. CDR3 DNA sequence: TGTGCCAGCAGGGTGAACACTGAAGCTTTCTTT.